This T cell receptor beta chain was sequenced during a study of T cell clones after liver transplantation. Study at large: In this trial, immunosuppression withdrawal was attempted within 2 years of liver transplant. Post-transplant blood was tracked for graft-donor-reactive T cell clones identified in a pre-transplant mixed lymphocyte reaction. Subjects received no induction therapy and standard immunosuppression until randomization at 12-24 months post-transplant.

This clone was detected only once. Its matching antigen is unknown. The data were produced by immunoSEQ multiplex PCR, yet TCRdb's version contains in-frame clones alone and is incomplete. The data contain roughly 67,000 clones, around 93% of them singletons. Germline loops: CDR1 SGHTA, CDR2 FQGNSA. The CDR3 contains 14 residues. Trimming left V 7 bases short and J 5 bases short, with 17 bases between. Whole-study results and caveats: The donor-reactive repertoire was only partly measurable in two subjects, lacking donor cells.

Sequencing used CD4+ T cells from blood, obtained less than 27 months after liver transplant. The TCR was taken from a human patient who received a liver transplant. Some T cells may be graft donor cells. The rearrangement joins TRBV7-2 to TRBJ2-5; possibly TRBD2 for D (5 bases). The DNA of the CDR3 is TGTGCCAGCACCTTTAGCGAGGGTCGGGAGACCCAGTACTTC. It yields the protein CASTFSEGRETQYF. Looking up the rest from reference TRBV7-2 and TRBJ2-5 gives the full variable domain: GAGVSQSPSNKVTEKGKDVELRCDPISGHTALYWYRQSLGQGLEFLIYFQGNSAPDKSGLPSDRFSAERTGGSVSTLTIQRTQQEDSAVYLCASTFSEGRETQYFGPGTRLLVL.